Below are 22 T cell receptor beta chains sequenced from a single sample in a study of control samples from healthy donors and cancer patients. The protocol was immunoSEQ multiplex PCR, while the TCRdb copy is restricted to in-frame clones and leaves out a portion. Counted here are some 82,000 clones, around 87% occurring once; the ten biggest clones make up around 18%. Sequencing input: blood. The receptors shown here come from a man between 50 and 59 years old in good health.

The rearrangement joins TRBV7-2 to TRBJ2-2; a weak D match, TRBD1 (6 bases). Germline CDR1 SGHTA, CDR2 FQGNSA. The CDR3 spans 19 residues. V was shortened by 2 bases and J by 5 bases, with 24 bases between the two germline ends. The CDR3 sequence is CASSLNSFVRQGKTGELFF. CDR3 nucleotides: TGTGCCAGCAGCTTAAACAGCTTCGTGCGGCAGGGGAAAACCGGGGAGCTGTTTTTT.

In this sample, this clone turned up a few times. The chain has TRBV9 and TRBJ2-1; TRBD2 agrees at 7 bases. CDR3 size: 14 residues. Germline V CDR1 and CDR2: SGDLS, YYNGEE. J lost 8 bases, V lost 1 base, and 6 bases had no gene match. CDR3 sequence reads: CASSVTRESDEQFF. The CDR3, as DNA: TGTGCCAGCAGCGTAACGCGGGAGAGTGATGAGCAGTTCTTC.

The J gene is TRBJ1-1, the V gene TRBV7-9; D call uncertain. V was cut by 1 base and J by 7 bases, with 10 bases left in between. Germline V gene lookup returns CDR1 SEHNR and CDR2 FQNEAQ (reference sequence). The CDR3 is made up of 13 amino acids. CDR3 amino acids: CASSLVEDLEAFF. In DNA, the CDR3 is TGTGCCAGCAGCTTAGTCGAGGACCTTGAAGCTTTCTTT. Variable domain in full (rest from reference TRBV7-9 and TRBJ1-1): DTGVSQNPRHKITKRGQNVTFRCDPISEHNRLYWYRQTLGQGPEFLTYFQNEAQLEKSRLLSDRFSAERPKGSFSTLEIQRTEQGDSAMYLCASSLVEDLEAFFGQGTRLTVV.

The V gene is TRBV7-2, the J gene TRBJ1-1; D gene uncertain. The V and J ends lost 3 bases and 1 base respectively, with 9 bases between them. The CDR3 is 14 residues long. The germline V gene has CDR1 SGHTA and CDR2 FQGNSA. CDR3 protein: CASSFETGNTEAFF. As DNA, the CDR3 is TGTGCCAGCAGCTTCGAAACGGGGAACACTGAAGCTTTCTTT.

The count of this clone is one. The V gene is TRBV3-1 (or the pseudogene TRBV3-2), the J gene TRBJ2-3; tentatively, D is TRBD2 (7 bases). Germline V gene data show CDR1 as LGHDT and CDR2 as YNNKEL (reference sequence). The V end was cut by 0 bases, the J end by 5 bases, with 21 bases between. This CDR3 spans 18 amino acids. In DNA, the CDR3 is TGTGCCAGCAGCCAAGATCTTGGACGGGGGGCCGCAGGAGATACGCAGTATTTT. The encoded protein is CASSQDLGRGAAGDTQYF.

V gene TRBV28 combines with J gene TRBJ1-2; D is undetermined. Germline V gene lookup returns CDR1 MDHEN and CDR2 SYDVKM. Trimming cost V 6 bases and J 2 bases, with 10 bases left between them. The CDR3 consists of 13 residues. CDR3 bases: TGTGCCAGCAGCCTTCGACACAACTATGGCTACACCTTC. Translated: CASSLRHNYGYTF.

CDR3 in amino acids: CASSEMVAGGREQFF. For the CDR3, the DNA is TGTGCCAGCAGTGAAATGGTAGCGGGGGGGCGGGAGCAGTTCTTC. J is TRBJ2-1 and V is TRBV6-1; 11 nucleotides align to TRBD2. The CDR3 sequence is 15 residues long. The germline V gene has CDR1 MNHNS and CDR2 SASEGT. V lost 2 bases and J lost 10; bases outside the gene matches: 7.

The V gene is TRBV11-3, the J gene TRBJ2-7; D is perhaps TRBD1 (5 bases). Germline V CDR1 and CDR2: SGHNT, YENEEA. V shed 0 bases and J shed 6 bases, with 12 bases lying between them. The length of the CDR3 is 14 residues. The CDR3 region is CASSLDLVQGEQYF. DNA for the CDR3: TGTGCCAGCAGCTTAGATCTGGTGCAGGGCGAGCAGTACTTC.

The chain uses TRBV7-3 and TRBJ2-3, with a tentative D call TRBD1 (6 bases). The CDR3 length is 14 residues. Germline CDR1 SGHTA, CDR2 FQGTGA. The V end was cut by 5 bases, the J end by 2 bases, with 11 bases between. The CDR3 coding sequence is TGTGCCAGCAGCCCGGGACAAAACACAGATACGCAGTATTTT. Its protein product is CASSPGQNTDTQYF.

This chain uses TRBV7-2 with TRBJ2-1; 9 bases are a match to TRBD2. Germline CDR1 reads SGHTA; CDR2 reads FQGNSA. The CDR3 loop spans 15 amino acids. J lost 4 bases, V lost 7 bases, and 8 bases had no gene match. The CDR3 is CASILTSGGYNEQFF. In DNA form, the CDR3 reads TGTGCCAGCATCCTGACTAGCGGAGGGTACAATGAGCAGTTCTTC. The variable domain in full, completed from reference TRBV7-2 and TRBJ2-1, reads GAGVSQSPSNKVTEKGKDVELRCDPISGHTALYWYRQSLGQGLEFLIYFQGNSAPDKSGLPSDRFSAERTGGSVSTLTIQRTQQEDSAVYLCASILTSGGYNEQFFGPGTRLTVL.

This clone was recorded a few times. V usage is TRBV28 and J usage is TRBJ1-2; D gene uncertain. CDR1 MDHEN and CDR2 SYDVKM come from the germline V gene. This CDR3 contains 11 residues. V shed 4 bases and J shed 9 bases, with 9 bases lying between them. DNA for the CDR3: TGTGCCAGCAGTTCGACTTGGAGCTACACCTTC. The encoded protein is CASSSTWSYTF.

V and J are TRBV6-1 and TRBJ1-2; no clear D. This CDR3 spans 16 amino acids. CDR1 MNHNS and CDR2 SASEGT come from the germline V gene. V shed 1 base and J shed 0 bases, with 12 bases lying between them. CDR3: CASSEVASSTNYGYTF. The CDR3 coding sequence is TGTGCCAGCAGTGAAGTGGCGTCCTCCACTAACTATGGCTACACCTTC.

V and J are TRBV29-1 and TRBJ1-2; 9 bases agree with TRBD1. This CDR3 is built from 12 residues. CDR1 and CDR2 (germline): SQVTM, ANQGSEA. Trimming at V came to 6 bases and at J to 6 bases, leaving 5 bases not matched to a gene. The DNA for the CDR3 is TGCAGCGTAGACAGGGGGTCTGATGGCTACACCTTC. This translates into CSVDRGSDGYTF.

The rearrangement uses TRBV19 and TRBJ1-2, with D possibly TRBD1 on 6 matching bases. V was trimmed by 4 bases and J by 5 bases, leaving 8 bases between them. The CDR3 has 12 residues. The germline gives CDR1 LNHDA, CDR2 SQIVND (reference sequence). For the CDR3, the DNA is TGTGCCAGTAGTACTAGGGGGTATGGCTACACCTTC. It is translated as CASSTRGYGYTF.

The chain is built from TRBV4-3 and TRBJ2-2; 10 nucleotides match TRBD2. Per germline, CDR1 LGHNA and CDR2 YSLEER. V shed 0 bases, J shed 1 base, and the junction held 5 bases outside the gene matches. The CDR3 is made up of 18 amino acids. The CDR3 DNA sequence: TGCGCCAGCAGCCAAGATCCGAGCGGGAGGGGGAACACCGGGGAGCTGTTTTTT. It encodes CASSQDPSGRGNTGELFF.

This chain joins TRBV7-9 and TRBJ2-2, with unresolved D. This CDR3 is built from 15 residues. The V and J ends lost 7 bases and 8 bases respectively, with 20 bases between them. Germline assignment: CDR1 SEHNR and CDR2 FQNEAQ (reference sequence). CDR3 DNA: TGTGCCAGCACCTCCAGGCTTCAGGTTGTAGGGGAGCTGTTTTTT. The encoded protein is CASTSRLQVVGELFF.

CDR3 sequence (DNA): TGTGCCAGCAAACAGGGGGCTGAAGAGACCCAGTACTTC. Its protein product is CASKQGAEETQYF. The chain couples TRBV2 to TRBJ2-5, with 9 bases fitting TRBD1. Trimming took 7 bases from V and 3 from J; bases not matched to a gene: 3. Per germline, CDR1 SNHLY and CDR2 FYNNEI. The length of the CDR3 is 13 residues. The whole variable domain, filled in from reference TRBV2 and TRBJ2-5, reads EPEVTQTPSHQVTQMGQEVILRCVPISNHLYFYWYRQILGQKVEFLVSFYNNEISEKSEIFDDQFSVERPDGSNFTLKIRSTKLEDSAMYFCASKQGAEETQYFGPGTRLLVL.

This chain joins TRBV11-2 and TRBJ1-2; possible D gene TRBD1, 6 bases. CDR3 length: 14 amino acids. Germline V CDR1 and CDR2: SGHAT, FQNNGV. V gave up 3 bases and J gave up 7 bases, with 15 bases separating them. CDR3 DNA: TGTGCCAGCAGCTTCAGTCAGGGGAAGTCTGGCTACACCTTC. It encodes CASSFSQGKSGYTF.

The genes are TRBV24-1 and TRBJ1-5; D is possibly TRBD1 (5 bases). The CDR3 has 16 amino acids. Looked up from germline, CDR1 is KGHDR and CDR2 is SFDVKD. V was clipped by 11 bases and J by 1 base, with 20 bases between them. For the CDR3, the DNA is TGTGCCAACCACGGGGCCCCCTGGGAGAGCAATCAGCCCCAGCATTTT. Its translation: CANHGAPWESNQPQHF.

This chain uses TRBV2 with TRBJ1-4; 11 nucleotides line up with TRBD1. The CDR3 sequence is 16 residues long. J was trimmed by 6 bases and V by 0 bases; bases with no gene match: 3. The germline V gene has CDR1 SNHLY and CDR2 FYNNEI. The CDR3 nucleotides are TGTGCCAGCAGTGAAGCTTCGGACAGGGGGCATGAAAAACTGTTTTTT. Residues: CASSEASDRGHEKLFF.

The chain links TRBV24-1 to TRBJ1-5; the D is unclear. Germline V CDR1 and CDR2: KGHDR, SFDVKD. The CDR3 runs 14 residues. V dropped 1 base and J dropped 5 bases, with 8 bases sitting between them. The chain's CDR3 is CATSDFPIDQPQHF. CDR3 sequence (DNA): TGTGCCACCAGTGATTTCCCGATTGATCAGCCCCAGCATTTT.

This clone was found once. The genes are TRBV5-4 and TRBJ2-5, with 8 bases aligning to TRBD1. Germline V lookup: CDR1 SGHNT, CDR2 YYREEE (reference sequence). The CDR3 totals 13 residues. J was trimmed by 4 bases and V by 4 bases; bases with no gene match: 3. The CDR3 here is CASSRDRRETQYF. The CDR3 nucleotides read TGTGCCAGCAGCAGGGACAGGAGAGAGACCCAGTACTTC.